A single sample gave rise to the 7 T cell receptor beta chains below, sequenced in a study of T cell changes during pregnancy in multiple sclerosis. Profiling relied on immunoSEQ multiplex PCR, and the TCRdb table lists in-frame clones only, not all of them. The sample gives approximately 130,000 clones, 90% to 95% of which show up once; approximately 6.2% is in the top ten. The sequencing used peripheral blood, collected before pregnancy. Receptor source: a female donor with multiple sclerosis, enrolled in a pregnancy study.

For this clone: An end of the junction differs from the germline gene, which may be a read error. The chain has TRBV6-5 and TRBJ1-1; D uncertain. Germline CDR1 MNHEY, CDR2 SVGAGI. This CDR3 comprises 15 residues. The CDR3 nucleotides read TGTGCCAGCAGTTACTCCCGCTGGGAGCCCACTAAAGCTTTCTTT. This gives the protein CASSYSRWEPTKAFF.

The CDR3 loop reads CASSDSFGYNEQFF. Written as DNA, the CDR3 is TGTGCCAGCAGTGACTCGTTCGGCTACAATGAGCAGTTCTTC. The chain carries TRBV6-4 and TRBJ2-1; D is uncertain. The CDR3 contains 14 residues. V gave up 0 bases and J gave up 3 bases, with 6 bases separating them. Per germline, CDR1 MRHNA and CDR2 SNTAGT.

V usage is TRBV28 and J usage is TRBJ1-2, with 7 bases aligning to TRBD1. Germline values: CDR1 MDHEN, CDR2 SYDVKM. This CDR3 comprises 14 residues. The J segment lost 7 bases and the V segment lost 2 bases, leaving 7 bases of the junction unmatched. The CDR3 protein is CASSLGGGKVGYTF. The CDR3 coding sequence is TGTGCCAGCAGTTTAGGAGGGGGCAAGGTTGGCTACACCTTC.

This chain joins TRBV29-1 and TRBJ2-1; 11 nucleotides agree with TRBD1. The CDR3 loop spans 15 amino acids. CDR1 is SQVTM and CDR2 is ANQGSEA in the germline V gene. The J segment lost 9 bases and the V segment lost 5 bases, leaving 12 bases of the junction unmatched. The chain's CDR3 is CSVTGTGGRWFEQFF. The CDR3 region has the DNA TGCAGCGTTACCGGGACAGGGGGTAGATGGTTTGAGCAGTTCTTC.

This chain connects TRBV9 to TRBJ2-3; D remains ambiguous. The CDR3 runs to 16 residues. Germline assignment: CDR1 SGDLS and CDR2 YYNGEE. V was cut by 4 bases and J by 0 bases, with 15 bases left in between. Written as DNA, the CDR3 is TGTGCCAGCAGCTCCCGCCAGGCAGCTAGCACAGATACGCAGTATTTT. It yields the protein CASSSRQAASTDTQYF.

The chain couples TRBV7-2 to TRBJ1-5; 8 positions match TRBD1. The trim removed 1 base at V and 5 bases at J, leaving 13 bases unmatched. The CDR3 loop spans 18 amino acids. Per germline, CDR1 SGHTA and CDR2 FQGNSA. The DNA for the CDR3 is TGTGCCAGCAGCTTAGATCAGGACAGGGCGACCCTTTATCAGCCCCAGCATTTT. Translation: CASSLDQDRATLYQPQHF.

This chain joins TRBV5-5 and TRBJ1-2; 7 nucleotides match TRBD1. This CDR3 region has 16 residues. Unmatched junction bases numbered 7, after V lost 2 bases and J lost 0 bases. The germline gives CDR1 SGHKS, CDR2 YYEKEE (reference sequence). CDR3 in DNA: TGTGCCAGCAGCTTATACCCGGGACAGTCTAACTATGGCTACACCTTC. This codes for CASSLYPGQSNYGYTF.